The entry below describes one T cell receptor (beta chain). This entry is derived from a study of shared clonotypes between healthy human individuals. This table comes from immunoSEQ multiplex PCR, and its TCRdb copy is limited to in-frame clones, with some not included. The sample lists 1,500,000 or so clones; just under 99% were seen once. The CDR3 spans 18 residues. The TCR originated in a man aged 30-40 years in good health. The chain is built from TRBV21-1 and TRBJ2-7; the table assigns TRBD1, which was not confirmed against the DNA. TRBV21-1 is a pseudogene segment. Sequenced input: naive CD4+ T cells sorted from blood. Subset given: CD45RA+ positively selected. The CDR3 spells CASSKALILGGLSYEQYF. The CDR3 nucleotides read TGTGCCAGCAGCAAAGCGCTTATACTTGGGGGCCTCTCCTACGAGCAGTACTTC.